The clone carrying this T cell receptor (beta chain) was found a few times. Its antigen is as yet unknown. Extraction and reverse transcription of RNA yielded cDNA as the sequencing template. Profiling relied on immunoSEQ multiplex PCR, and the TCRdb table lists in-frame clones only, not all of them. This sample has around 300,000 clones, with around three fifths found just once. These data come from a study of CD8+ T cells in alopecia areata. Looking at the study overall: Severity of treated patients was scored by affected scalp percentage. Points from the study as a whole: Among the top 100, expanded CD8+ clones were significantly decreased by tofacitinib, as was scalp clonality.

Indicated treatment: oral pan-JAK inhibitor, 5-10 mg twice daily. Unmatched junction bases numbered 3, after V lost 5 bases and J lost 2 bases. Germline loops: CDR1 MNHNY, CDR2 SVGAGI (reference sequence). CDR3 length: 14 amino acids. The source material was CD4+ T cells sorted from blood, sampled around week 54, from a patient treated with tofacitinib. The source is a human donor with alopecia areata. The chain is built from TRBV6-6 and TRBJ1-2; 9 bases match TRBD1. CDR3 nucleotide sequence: TGTGCCAGCAGTGGAGGGACAGGGAACTATGGCTACACCTTC. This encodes CASSGGTGNYGYTF.